This T cell receptor (beta chain) was sequenced during a study of OX40 agonist ivuxolimab in advanced cancers. About the full investigation: Ivuxolimab was a fully human IgG2 agonistic monoclonal antibody targeting the costimulatory receptor OX40 (CD134). Intravenous ivuxolimab was administered to patients every 2 weeks at six dose levels: 0.01, 0.1, 0.3, 1.5, 3 and 10 mg/kg. Of the approximately 50 patients in dose escalation, some 20 had hepatocellular carcinoma, some 15 had melanoma, 9 had renal cell carcinoma and 9 had head and neck cancer. In the dose-escalation cohort, 65% to 90% of patients were male, and the mean age was around 60 years, with a range of 23 to 79. Prior anti-PD-1, anti-PD-L1 or anti-CTLA-4 therapy was permitted, and 30% to 50% of dose-escalation patients had received checkpoint inhibitors. Partial responses were achieved by three dose-escalation patients, of whom one had hepatocellular carcinoma and two had cutaneous melanoma. Peripheral TCRbeta sequencing aimed to test whether ivuxolimab altered TCR sequence diversity and caused clonal T-cell expansion. The paper reports the monotherapy dose-escalation portion (N of about 50 patients) of the phase I ivuxolimab trial.

As concerns this clone: The specificity of this receptor is unknown. No base qualities exist here, and no much larger clone lies one base off it.

The trial excluded patients who had a history of autoimmune disease or who were on systemic immunosuppression. In every dose cohort, peripheral blood was drawn for TCR sequencing at baseline, cycle 4 day 1, and cycle 7 day 1. The samples were taken from a phase I, first-in-human, multicenter, open-label dose-escalation trial of ivuxolimab. Adults with locally advanced or metastatic melanoma, renal cell, hepatocellular, or head and neck squamous cell carcinoma were enrolled in the trial. Before TCR sequencing, CD4+ T cells and CD8+ T cells from peripheral blood were sorted into separate populations. Genomic DNA was isolated from the sorted cells so that the TCRbeta CDR3 region could be sequenced. TCRbeta CDR3 regions were sequenced using the immunoSEQ Assay. What TCRdb holds here is the immuneACCESS table cut down to in-frame rearrangements. Part of the clones is not present; checked against another copy, under half of the missing clones reflect an unresolved V gene, and the others are unexplained. Counted in this sample were more than 65,000 clones; just over 90% of them appeared once. The ten largest clonotypes hold approximately 0.3% of the sample.

Overall results and qualifications from the work: On average, CD8+ T cells showed more expanded clones than CD4+ T cells after ivuxolimab. The antigen specificity of the clonally expanded peripheral T cells was not determined. Low levels of normalized T-cell clonal expansion were also seen in some patients who did not respond. In partial responders in the 0.1-3.0 mg/kg groups, normalized peripheral clonal expansion was found to be among the lowest, especially among CD8+ T cells. At doses of 0.1 to 3.0 mg/kg, clonal expansion of both CD4+ and CD8+ blood T cells was observed from baseline to week 6.

CDR1 and CDR2, looked up from the germline V gene (reference sequence), are GTSNPN and SVGIG. V is pruned by 7 bases and J by 4 bases, leaving 7 bases of the junction without a gene match. Measured from the cysteine to the phenylalanine, the CDR3 is 14 residues long. The sequence is cut down to CDR3 DNA, 42 bases in frame from base 1. The clonotype originates from an adult with an advanced solid tumor such as melanoma, head and neck, liver or kidney cancer. Source: CD4+ or CD8+ T cells sorted from blood, taken in a trial of the OX40 agonist ivuxolimab. Rearrangement joined TRBV30 to TRBJ1-2, and 12 bases in between align with TRBD1. The nucleotide sequence reads TGTGCCTCCACCGGGACAGGGGGCGGCTATGGCTACACCTTC. It is translated as CASTGTGGGYGYTF.